These 6 T cell receptor beta chains were sequenced from one sample in a study of identical twins. A single record per CDR3 protein comes from TCRdb applying MiXCR to the 5' RACE reads. The sample has some 790,000 distinct CDR3 sequences; about 20% are singletons. Separately, the same data were catalogued under a study of T cells expressing NK-cell markers.

The sample comprised PBMCs. The receptors stem from a woman aged 18-29 years in good health.

This clonotype was found a few times. V is TRBV6-2 or TRBV6-3 and J is TRBJ2-1, with 9 bases lining up with TRBD1. Trimming at V came to 8 bases and at J to 3 bases, leaving 8 bases not matched to a gene. From germline, CDR1 is MNHEY and CDR2 SVGEGT. This CDR3 has 15 residues. The CDR3 here is CASLTGTGHYNEQFF. The CDR3 DNA sequence: TGTGCCAGCCTCACAGGGACAGGGCACTACAATGAGCAGTTCTTC.

V is TRBV6-1 and J is TRBJ2-1; 9 bases match TRBD2. V lost 6 bases to trimming and J lost 4 bases; unmatched junction nucleotides: 7. This CDR3 contains 15 residues. Germline CDR1 MNHNS, CDR2 SASEGT. The CDR3 DNA sequence: TGTGCCAGCAGACCAAGCGGGGGGCCGTACAATGAGCAGTTCTTC. This encodes CASRPSGGPYNEQFF.

The chain is built from TRBV10-3 and TRBJ2-7, with 9 positions matching TRBD1. Germline V gene lookup returns CDR1 ENHRY and CDR2 SYGVKD. Trimming cost V 5 bases and J 3 bases; bases outside gene matches: 5. The CDR3 has 14 amino acids. The CDR3 bases are TGTGCCATCAGTCAGGGACAGGGAGACTACGAGCAGTACTTC. Encoded protein: CAISQGQGDYEQYF.

This sequence joins TRBV12-3 or TRBV12-4 and TRBJ2-3, with D tentatively TRBD2 (6 bases). The CDR3 length is 16 residues. V lost 2 bases to trimming and J lost 7 bases, with 19 bases between them. The CDR3 protein is CASSLPPRGSSHTQYF. As DNA, the CDR3 is TGTGCCAGCAGTTTACCCCCGCGGGGTTCGTCCCATACGCAGTATTTT.

The genes are TRBV20-1 and TRBJ2-3, with D perhaps assigned TRBD1 or TRBD2 (5 bases each). The germline V gene has CDR1 DFQATT and CDR2 SNEGSKA (reference sequence). The CDR3 has 13 residues. Trimming removed 6 bases from V and 6 bases from J, with 16 bases in between. The CDR3 coding sequence is TGCAGTGCCCACGACTACAGGAAGGATACGCAGTATTTT. It yields the protein CSAHDYRKDTQYF.

This chain uses TRBV7-6 with TRBJ2-1; 11 nucleotides line up with TRBD2. This CDR3 spans 16 amino acids. With 5 bases clipped from V and 9 bases from J, the junction kept 12 bases outside the gene matches. Germline V gene data show CDR1 as SGHVS and CDR2 as FNYEAQ. Here the CDR3 reads CASSPTGTSGFGEQFF. The DNA of the CDR3 is TGTGCCAGCAGCCCTACCGGGACTAGCGGTTTTGGTGAGCAGTTCTTC.